These 15 T cell receptor beta chains were all obtained from the same sample, sequenced in a study of blood T cell repertoires in COVID-19. Measured with immunoSEQ multiplex PCR; TCRdb has only the in-frame clones, and not every one. The sample lists 150,000 to 200,000 clones, about 90% seen once, with 0.95% to 1.5% in the top ten. The specimen sequenced was PBMCs or T cells enriched from blood (not recorded which). The source of these receptors is a human donor with acute COVID-19. The donor label of this sample is uncertain.

V gene TRBV3-1 (or the pseudogene TRBV3-2) combines with J gene TRBJ1-2; 8 positions match TRBD1. Per the germline V gene, CDR1 is LGHDT and CDR2 is YNNKEL (reference sequence). The CDR3 totals 15 residues. V lost 7 bases, J lost 4 bases, and 11 bases stayed unmatched. The CDR3 is CASTPSGDRGYGYTF. The CDR3 DNA follows: TGTGCCAGCACCCCAAGCGGAGACAGGGGCTATGGCTACACCTTC.

The chain employs TRBV4-2 and TRBJ1-5; D perhaps matches TRBD1 (5 bases). Germline V gene lookup returns CDR1 LGHNA and CDR2 YNFKEQ. V shed 3 bases and J shed 7 bases, with 19 bases lying between them. The CDR3 loop spans 16 amino acids. The CDR3 DNA reads TGTGCCAGCAGCCAGAAATTTGCAGGGCAGGGACAGCCCCAGCATTTT. Translating it yields CASSQKFAGQGQPQHF.

This clone was counted between two and nine times. The chain combines TRBV6-5 with TRBJ1-6; no clear D gene. The CDR3 is 13 residues long. Between the trimmed V and J ends, which lost 6 bases and 15 bases, there was a span of 18 bases. Germline V gene lookup returns CDR1 MNHEY and CDR2 SVGAGI. In DNA form, the CDR3 reads TGTGCCAGCAGCGCAGGTCAGAATTCTCTCCTCCACTTT. Its protein is CASSAGQNSLLHF.

V gene TRBV10-3 combines with J gene TRBJ2-3; maybe TRBD2 (6 bases). V was pared by 8 bases and J by 4 bases, with 13 bases between. Germline lookup yields CDR1 ENHRY and CDR2 SYGVKD. This CDR3 spans 13 amino acids. The CDR3 coding sequence is TGTGCCATCTCCGAGGCTAGCGCAGATACGCAGTATTTT. Amino acids: CAISEASADTQYF.

V is TRBV10-1 and J is TRBJ1-1, with 7 positions matching TRBD1. The junction had 8 bases not matched to a gene; V was cut back by 6 bases and J by 7 bases. From germline, CDR1 is WNHNN and CDR2 SYGVQD (reference sequence). The CDR3 is 13 residues long. This chain's CDR3 is CASSAGGPGEAFF. The DNA of the CDR3 is TGCGCCAGCAGCGCAGGGGGACCGGGTGAAGCTTTCTTT.

This clone was seen only once. This sequence joins TRBV11-2 and TRBJ1-2; D is possibly TRBD1 (6 bases). V was pared by 6 bases and J by 7 bases, with 27 bases between. Germline-derived CDR1 and CDR2 are SGHAT and FQNNGV. This CDR3 is built from 17 residues. CDR3 sequence: CASRPSGVWERHFGYTF. Here the CDR3 DNA reads TGTGCCAGCAGGCCATCAGGGGTTTGGGAGAGACATTTTGGCTACACCTTC.

J is TRBJ1-1 and V is TRBV25-1; the match to TRBD1 covers 8 bases. The V gene's germline CDR1 is MGHDK and CDR2 SYGVNS. Trimming removed 4 bases from V and 4 bases from J; junction bases left unmatched: 2. The CDR3 extends over 13 amino acids. Written as DNA, the CDR3 is TGTGCCAGCAGTGTGGACAGGGCCACTGAAGCTTTCTTT. This translates into CASSVDRATEAFF.

The chain joins TRBV6-5 to TRBJ1-6; 8 bases map to TRBD1. Germline CDR1 and CDR2: MNHEY and SVGAGI. CDR3 length equals 14 residues. V was pared by 5 bases and J by 5 bases, with 2 bases of the junction left unmatched. CDR3 sequence reads: CASSRGQDNSPLHF. The CDR3 DNA is TGTGCCAGCAGTCGGGGACAGGATAATTCACCCCTCCACTTT.

The table lists this clone with a count of one. In nucleotides, the CDR3 is TGCGCCAGCAGCTTGAGTCCAGAGAGGAAAGCTAGCAATCAGCCCCAGCATTTT. Translation: CASSLSPERKASNQPQHF. The chain recombines TRBV5-1 with TRBJ1-5; D unresolved. CDR1 is SGHRS and CDR2 is YFSETQ in the germline V gene. The V gene lost 1 base and the J gene lost 0 bases, with 17 bases spanning the gap. The CDR3 has 18 residues.

V is TRBV5-1 and J is TRBJ2-2; D is possibly TRBD2 (5 bases). CDR3 length equals 15 residues. Germline CDR1 reads SGHRS; CDR2 reads YFSETQ. Trimming left V 1 base short and J 6 bases short, with 13 bases between. CDR3 in amino acids: CASSLTLAESGELFF. The CDR3 nucleotides read TGCGCCAGCAGCTTGACCCTAGCTGAATCCGGGGAGCTGTTTTTT.

The DNA of the CDR3 is TGCAGCGTTGAGTCAGTCCTATGGGGCCCTGAAGCTTTCTTT. Protein: CSVESVLWGPEAFF. This chain connects TRBV29-1 to TRBJ1-1, with D tentatively TRBD1 (5 bases). CDR3 size: 14 residues. The V gene lost 3 bases and the J gene lost 6 bases, with 17 bases spanning the gap. Germline V CDR1 and CDR2: SQVTM, ANQGSEA.

The gene calls are TRBV7-9 and TRBJ2-3, with unresolved D. Germline V gene data show CDR1 as SEHNR and CDR2 as FQNEAQ (reference sequence). CDR3 size: 15 residues. Trimming removed 5 bases at V and 0 bases at J, with 12 bases between. Here the CDR3 DNA reads TGTGCCAGCAGCCCGGAGTTCCCTAGCACAGATACGCAGTATTTT. This encodes CASSPEFPSTDTQYF. Complete variable domain (other parts from reference TRBV7-9 and TRBJ2-3): DTGVSQNPRHKITKRGQNVTFRCDPISEHNRLYWYRQTLGQGPEFLTYFQNEAQLEKSRLLSDRFSAERPKGSFSTLEIQRTEQGDSAMYLCASSPEFPSTDTQYFGPGTRLTVL.

V usage is TRBV3-1 (or the pseudogene TRBV3-2) and J usage is TRBJ2-2, with TRBD2 matching over 16 bases. Germline V gene sequence: CDR1 LGHDT, CDR2 YNNKEL (reference sequence). After removal of 3 bases from V and 17 bases from J, the junction contained 6 bases not matched to a gene. The CDR3 runs 14 residues. The CDR3, as DNA: TGTGCCAGCAGCCAGGGGACTAGCGGGGGGGCCGCCTTTTTT. It specifies CASSQGTSGGAAFF.

The chain uses TRBV5-1 and TRBJ2-2; 7 bases fit TRBD2. The junction had 11 bases not matched to a gene; V was cut back by 5 bases and J by 1 base. The CDR3 length is 17 residues. Germline CDR1 is SGHRS and CDR2 is YFSETQ. CDR3 sequence: CASSLPGSGENTGELFF. The CDR3, as DNA: TGCGCCAGCAGTTTGCCTGGCAGCGGGGAGAACACCGGGGAGCTGTTTTTT.

CDR3 coding DNA: TGCGCCAGCAGCTCCCGGACAGGGGTGTTCGAGCAGTACTTC. The encoded protein is CASSSRTGVFEQYF. The J gene is TRBJ2-7, the V gene TRBV5-1; the match to TRBD1 covers 9 bases. V was pared by 3 bases and J by 6 bases, with 7 bases of the junction left unmatched. Looked up from germline, CDR1 is SGHRS and CDR2 is YFSETQ. The CDR3 loop spans 14 amino acids.